This T cell receptor beta chain was obtained from a study of naive and memory T cell subsets (dated by TCRdb to 2015 to 2018). Regarding the research as a whole: The study applied an open-source, UMI-based TCR alpha and beta sequencing pipeline to sorted naive and memory peripheral blood T cell subsets. The results of the functional CMV T cell responses matched the IgG serology results in every case. RNA was DNase-treated and reverse transcribed with TCR constant-region primers, mostly using SuperScript III.

Its CDR3 holds 14 amino acids, cysteine through phenylalanine. The sequence is cut down to CDR3 DNA, 42 bases in frame from base 1. Trimming takes 3 bases from V and 1 base from J, and the germline ends sit 9 bases apart. General conclusions and limits of the study: Following error correction, more than 90% of naive TCR sequences occurred only once, which made naive abundance distributions much steeper than those of memory subsets. The repertoire findings for the naive and memory subsets could not be validated against a ground truth, as none was available. TCR abundance followed a power law whose exponent differed between naive and memory subsets but was consistent across the three individuals. Single alpha or beta chain sequences, rather than paired alpha/beta receptors, were used to define clonotypes. RNA-based TCR counts may be affected by expression changes linked to T cell activation and differentiation. In both CD4 and CD8 cells, the Gini index increased while Shannon and inverse Simpson diversity decreased from naive through CM, EM and EMRA. A few larger clonotypes were present in naive repertoires, especially CD8 naive repertoires, and these clonotypes were possibly memory cells re-expressing CD45RA.

Receptors were amplified or captured by UMI-ligation and nested PCR. An equimolar mix of two oligonucleotides covering both TRBC1 and TRBC2 was used as the beta constant-region primer. A single-stranded oligonucleotide containing the SP2 primer and a 12-nucleotide UMI was joined to the 3' end of the cDNA by T4 RNA ligase 1. Four rounds of PCR were used to amplify ligated cDNA, with nested alpha and beta constant-region primers being used together with the SP2 primer. Incubation of the ligation reaction was carried out at 16 degrees C for about 19-25 hours. PCR2 was typically run as a SYBR Green qPCR and stopped at a predetermined threshold to prevent over-amplification. Every purification after the first one was done using Agencourt AMPure XP magnetic beads. Library amounts were measured by Qubit and library quality was assessed on a TapeStation, where the main peak was expected at around 650 bp. Pooled libraries were sequenced on an Illumina MiSeq with v2 2x251 paired-end kits, typically giving roughly 0.9-2.3 million reads per sample. Each sample library was pooled at around 4 nM, and about 5-7.5% PhiX was included to improve cluster recognition. Concerning the study's data processing: Decombinator assigned V and J genes to Demultiplexor-processed FASTQ reads by tag matching, allowing a single base-pair mismatch. UMIs were used by Collapsinator to correct both sequencing errors and frequency errors arising from PCR heterogeneity. TCRs were translated and CDR3s were extracted from the conserved cysteine to the FGXG phenylalanine by CDR3Translator, with non-productive sequences being flagged. Gini, Shannon entropy and inverse Simpson indices were calculated on repertoires subsampled to equal numbers of UMI-defined TCRs. Clonotype abundance distributions were fitted to a power law by maximum likelihood within the linear range. For one naive CD8 sample, the pipeline and MIGEC produced similar UMI counts, unique TCR numbers and clonal distributions. In one analysis, naive TCRs that were also found in any memory subset of the same donor were excluded from the naive repertoire. The repertoires were searched for 6,000 to 9,500 CMV-associated CDR3 sequences that had been compiled from VDJdb and a published dataset. TCRdb ran its own pipeline on the public reads, namely fastp trimming at Q25 and MiXCR clone calling, and kept in-frame beta chains. Every CDR3 protein is listed once, alongside the most common genes and DNA of its rows. In this record, the V and J calls reflect TCRdb's handling and not the investigators' own analysis. Counted in this sample were 130,000 to 150,000 distinct CDR3 sequences; around 15% of them appeared once. The ten largest account for roughly 0.14% of the sample.

On this clonotype: Its recognized antigen is unknown. Nothing much larger sits one base from this clone, and base qualities are not available.

TCR alpha and beta chain libraries were amplified separately from the second PCR step onward. The CMV status of each donor was determined by measuring IFNgamma production from CD4+ T cells after fresh PBMCs had been stimulated overnight with CMV viral lysate. CD4 T cells were positively selected with Miltenyi beads, followed by positive selection of CD8 T cells from the CD4-negative fraction. After staining for CD3, CD4, CD8, CD45RA, CD27 and a live/dead dye, cells were sorted on a BD Aria II into four subsets based on CD45RA and CD27. A few healthy volunteers provided blood, and each donor's sample was split into CD4 and CD8 T cells and then further divided into four differentiation subsets. About 110 ml of peripheral blood was collected from each donor, and PBMC were isolated by Ficoll-Paque PLUS density-gradient centrifugation. The sorted cells were lysed in RLT buffer, after which RNA was extracted using a Qiagen RNeasy kit and kept at -80 degrees C.

Material for sequencing was naive CD4+ T cells from blood. The sample's cell subset or site label, in plain terms: naive T cells, CD45RA high CD27+. The clonotype comes from a human donor in good health. Recombination linked TRBV12-3 or TRBV12-4 to TRBJ2-5, with the D segment identity uncertain. Read as DNA, the sequence is TGTGCCAGCAGTTTCAGGCGGACCCAAGAGACCCAGTACTTC. It encodes CASSFRRTQETQYF.